This T cell receptor beta chain derives from a study of vaccination effects on CD4 cells after COVID-19 (dated by TCRdb to between 2022 and 2023). About the study as a whole: Two doses of either the BNT162b2 or the mRNA-1273 mRNA SARS-CoV-2 vaccine were administered to participants. Cultures from other donors in the study were sequenced using the Oncomine TCR Beta short-read assay on an Illumina iSeq 100. SARS-CoV-2 spike-specific CD4+ TCR repertoires from before and after mRNA vaccination were compared in COVID-19 convalescent patients and in infection-naive vaccine recipients. A total of 10 COVID-19 convalescent patients and a few SARS-CoV-2-naive healthy vaccine recipients were included in the full study. Results the study describes overall, beyond this receptor: Among healthy vaccine recipients, nearly all vaccine-induced clones were SARS-CoV-2 mono-reactive, and only 1 of 255 was cross-reactive with common cold coronaviruses. Both infection-induced and vaccine-induced clones contracted markedly at late post-vaccination timepoints, which is consistent with waning T cell responses. The study was limited by a small number of convalescent patients, and early post-infection timepoints were lacking.

Compared with germline, V lacks 5 bases and J lacks 7 bases; bases without a gene match: 8. From its cysteine to its phenylalanine, the CDR3 spans 13 amino acids. The sequence is cut down to CDR3 DNA, 39 bases in frame from base 1. The germline V gene supplies CDR1 SGHTA and CDR2 FQGNSA. To identify antigen-specific CD4+ T cell clonotypes by their expansion, the ViraFEST assay first stimulated PBMC with viral peptide pools and then applied TCR sequencing. After around 11 days of culture, CD4+ T cells were isolated with the EasySep CD4+ T cell isolation kit. The absence of prior SARS-CoV-2 infection in healthy vaccine recipients was confirmed by negative nucleocapsid antibodies before and after vaccination. About 2.2 million PBMC per well were cultured in IMDM with around 5.3% human AB serum, 10 IU/ml IL-2 and gentamicin, plus 10 ug/ml peptides. On days 3 and 7, half of the culture medium was replaced with fresh IL-2-containing medium. Unless noted otherwise, every peptide stimulation condition was cultured in triplicate wells. Using Ficoll-Paque Plus gradient centrifugation, PBMC were separated from whole blood and then either used fresh or cryopreserved at -140C. The overlapping peptide pools covered the spike proteins of SARS-CoV-2 and of the common cold coronaviruses HCoV-NL63, HCoV-OC43 and HCoV-229E. The QIAamp micro DNA kit was used to extract genomic DNA from the cultured CD4+ T cells.

This clone registers as medium-sized (0.01 to 0.1%) within its sample. The specificity of this receptor is unknown. Per-nucleotide qualities are absent, and no much larger clonotype sits a single base away. Receptor libraries were prepared by the immunoSEQ multiplex PCR assay. DNA from the CD4+ T cells that had been cultured and isolated underwent TCR beta CDR3 sequencing. Per the source publication's procedure: Non-productive TCR sequences were removed, reads were trimmed to the CDR3 region, and CDR3s of at least 7 amino acids were retained. The MANAFEST web app was used to pick out antigen-specific clonotypes by comparing their expansion in peptide wells with that in reference cultures. To count as positive, a clone had to show expansion at FDR<0.05 compared with the reference and with all other wells, an odds ratio above 5, and a frequency above 0.1% in two replicate wells. Cross-reactive clonotypes were defined as significantly expanded in SARS-CoV-2 spike wells and in at least one common cold coronavirus spike condition. CDR3 similarity was assessed by Levenshtein distance using the stringdist R package, and unrooted trees were constructed with ape in R 3.6.1. Drawn from immuneACCESS, this table holds only the in-frame rearrangements with V and J called that TCRdb kept. Clones are partly lost; checked studies trace under half to an unresolved V gene and leave the rest unexplained. That table gives V, J and clone size, and the DNA gave D and trimming. The sample yields 20,000 to 25,000 clones; over 65% were counted once. The ten largest clonotypes hold 9.1% of the sample.

The TCR comes from a human donor who received a COVID-19 vaccine. The specimen comprised CD4+ T cells from PBMCs cultured with HCoV-NL63 spike peptides, sampled before COVID-19 vaccination. Reading the label with the study, this specimen's cell subset or site is: HCoV-NL63 spike overlapping peptide pool stimulation. Rearrangement joined TRBV7-2 to TRBJ2-7, and TRBD2 matches 7 of the central bases. The sequence in DNA is TGTGCCAGCAGCAAAGGGCCAGCGGGGGAGCAGTACTTC. Translated, it reads CASSKGPAGEQYF.